These 10 T cell receptor beta chains share one sample of origin, sequenced in a study of a mutant IDH1 vaccine in newly diagnosed glioma. Profiled with immunoSEQ multiplex PCR; TCRdb holds only in-frame clones, not every one. The sample shows some 55,000 clones, over 80% of them seen only once. Their antigens are not known. Indicated time point: week 5, during vaccination. Each dose of the vaccine consisted of 300 ug of mutant IDH1 20-mer peptide, with topical imiquimod. Sequencing was performed on PBMCs, taken from a glioma patient whose treatment included an IDH1 peptide vaccine. All receptors derive from a woman aged 40 to 50 with glioma.

This clone was seen once. This rearrangement joins TRBV10-3 to TRBJ2-7, with 7 nucleotides matching TRBD1. The V gene end was trimmed by 6 bases and the J gene end by 2 bases; junction bases not matched to a gene: 4. Germline V gene lookup returns CDR1 ENHRY and CDR2 SYGVKD. The CDR3 is 13 residues long. The CDR3 region has the DNA TGTGCCATCAGGAACAGGGGTCCCTACGAGCAGTACTTC. This translates into CAIRNRGPYEQYF.

The CDR3 region is CASSSGQGSTNEKLFF. CDR3 DNA: TGTGCCAGCAGCTCTGGACAGGGGTCCACTAATGAAAAACTGTTTTTT. This chain joins TRBV5-5 and TRBJ1-4; 9 bases are a match to TRBD1. The CDR3 has 16 residues. CDR1 and CDR2 from the germline V gene are SGHKS and YYEKEE (reference sequence). V dropped 3 bases and J dropped 2; count of bases not matched to a gene: 5.

This clone was seen only once. The chain has TRBV7-9 and TRBJ2-3; 11 nucleotides agree with TRBD2. This CDR3 contains 16 residues. V gave up 5 bases and J gave up 4 bases; unmatched junction bases: 8. Germline V gives CDR1 SEHNR, CDR2 FQNEAQ (reference sequence). The CDR3 reads CASSVTSGAGADTQYF. For the CDR3, the DNA is TGTGCCAGCAGCGTGACTAGCGGGGCTGGGGCAGATACGCAGTATTTT.

The CDR3 region is CASSDSGLASKQFF. CDR3 nucleotide sequence: TGTGCCAGCAGTGACTCGGGACTAGCGAGTAAGCAGTTCTTC. V usage is TRBV6-4 and J usage is TRBJ2-1, with TRBD2 matching over 10 bases. The germline V gene has CDR1 MRHNA and CDR2 SNTAGT. The CDR3 has 14 amino acids. With 0 bases clipped from V and 11 bases from J, the junction kept 4 bases outside the gene matches.

The chain couples TRBV7-2 to TRBJ2-5; 11 bases match TRBD2. V shed 5 bases and J 7 bases; nucleotides not matched to a gene: 3. This CDR3 is 13 amino acids long. Germline loops: CDR1 SGHTA, CDR2 FQGNSA. The chain's CDR3 is CASSPGLAGTQYF. The DNA for the CDR3 is TGTGCCAGCAGCCCCGGACTAGCGGGGACCCAGTACTTC.

The rearrangement links TRBV6-6 to TRBJ2-7, with D uncertain. Trimming left V 0 bases short and J 2 bases short, with 5 bases between. The CDR3 has 13 residues. Germline CDR1 and CDR2: MNHNY and SVGAGI (reference sequence). Written as DNA, the CDR3 is TGTGCCAGCAGTTACTCGCTAGCCTACGAGCAGTACTTC. Its protein is CASSYSLAYEQYF.

The V gene is TRBV7-9, the J gene TRBJ1-1; no reliable D call. Germline CDR1 is SEHNR and CDR2 is FQNEAQ (reference sequence). The CDR3 covers 12 residues. Deletions cut 4 bases from V and 8 bases from J, with 11 bases between. The CDR3: CASSSAWGEAFF. CDR3 in DNA: TGTGCCAGCAGCTCAGCTTGGGGAGAAGCTTTCTTT.

This clone has just one count. The chain joins TRBV4-2 to TRBJ2-5, with a possible D match to TRBD2 (6 bases). The germline V gene has CDR1 LGHNA and CDR2 YNFKEQ. CDR3 length equals 15 residues. Trimming pared 0 bases from V and 1 base from J, leaving 9 bases between. The DNA of the CDR3 is TGTGCCAGCAGCCAAGAGGGCGGGATCCAAGAGACCCAGTACTTC. Amino acid sequence: CASSQEGGIQETQYF.

The chain employs TRBV9 and TRBJ1-5; D remains ambiguous. Germline V gene sequence: CDR1 SGDLS, CDR2 YYNGEE. CDR3 length equals 13 residues. V dropped 0 bases and J dropped 3 bases, with 4 bases sitting between them. The DNA of the CDR3 is TGTGCCAGCAGCGTAGGGGACAATCAGCCCCAGCATTTT. Translating it yields CASSVGDNQPQHF. Supplemented by reference TRBV9 and TRBJ1-5, the full variable domain reads DSGVTQTPKHLITATGQRVTLRCSPRSGDLSVYWYQQSLDQGLQFLIQYYNGEERAKGNILERFSAQQFPDLHSELNLSSLELGDSALYFCASSVGDNQPQHFGDGTRLSIL.

V usage is TRBV28 and J usage is TRBJ1-1, with D possibly being TRBD1 (5 bases). CDR3 length: 13 amino acids. Deletions cut 6 bases from V and 4 bases from J, with 12 bases between. Germline V lookup: CDR1 MDHEN, CDR2 SYDVKM. DNA for the CDR3: TGTGCCAGCAGCAGGGTGGAGGGCACTGAAGCTTTCTTT. As protein: CASSRVEGTEAFF.